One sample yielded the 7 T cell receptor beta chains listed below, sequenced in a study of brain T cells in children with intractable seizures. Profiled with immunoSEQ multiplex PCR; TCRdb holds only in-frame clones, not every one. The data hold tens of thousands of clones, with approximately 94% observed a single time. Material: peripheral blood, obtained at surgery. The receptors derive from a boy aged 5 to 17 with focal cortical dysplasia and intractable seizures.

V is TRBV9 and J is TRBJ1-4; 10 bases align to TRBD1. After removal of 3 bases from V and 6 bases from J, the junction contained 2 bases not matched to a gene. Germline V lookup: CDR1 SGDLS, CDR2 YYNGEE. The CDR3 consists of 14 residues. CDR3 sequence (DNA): TGTGCCAGCAGCGGACAGGGGGCAGATGAAAAACTGTTTTTT. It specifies CASSGQGADEKLFF. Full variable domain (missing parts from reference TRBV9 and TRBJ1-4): DSGVTQTPKHLITATGQRVTLRCSPRSGDLSVYWYQQSLDQGLQFLIQYYNGEERAKGNILERFSAQQFPDLHSELNLSSLELGDSALYFCASSGQGADEKLFFGSGTQLSVL.

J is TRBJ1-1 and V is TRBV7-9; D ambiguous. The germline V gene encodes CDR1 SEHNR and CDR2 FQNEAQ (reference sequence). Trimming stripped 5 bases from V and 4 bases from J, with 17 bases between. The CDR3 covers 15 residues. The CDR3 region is CASSPTSWGGTEAFF. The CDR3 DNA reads TGTGCCAGCAGCCCGACTAGCTGGGGTGGCACTGAAGCTTTCTTT.

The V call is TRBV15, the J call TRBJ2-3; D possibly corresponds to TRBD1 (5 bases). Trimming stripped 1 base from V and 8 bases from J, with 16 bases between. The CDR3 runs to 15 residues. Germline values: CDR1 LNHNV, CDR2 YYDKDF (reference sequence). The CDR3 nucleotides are TGTGCCACCAGCAGAGCAGCAGGGAACTCCGGTACGCAGTATTTT. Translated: CATSRAAGNSGTQYF.

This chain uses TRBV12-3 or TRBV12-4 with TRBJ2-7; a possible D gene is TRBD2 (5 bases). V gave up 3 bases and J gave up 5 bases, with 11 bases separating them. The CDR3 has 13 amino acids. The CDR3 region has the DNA TGTGCCAGCAGTTTGGCGGGTCCGAACGAGCAGTACGTC. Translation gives CASSLAGPNEQYV.

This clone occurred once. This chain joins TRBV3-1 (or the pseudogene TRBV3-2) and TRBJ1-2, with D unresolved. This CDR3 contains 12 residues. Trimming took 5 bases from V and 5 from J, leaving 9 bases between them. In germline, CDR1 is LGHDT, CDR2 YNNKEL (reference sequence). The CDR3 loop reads CASSSTGYGYTF. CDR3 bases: TGTGCCAGCAGCTCGACGGGTTATGGCTACACCTTC.

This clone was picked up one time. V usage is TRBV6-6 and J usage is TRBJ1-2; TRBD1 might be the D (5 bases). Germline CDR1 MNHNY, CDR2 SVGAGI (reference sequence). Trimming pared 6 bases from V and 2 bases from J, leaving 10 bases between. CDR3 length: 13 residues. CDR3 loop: CASSPTENYGYTF. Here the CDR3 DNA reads TGTGCCAGCAGCCCGACAGAGAACTATGGCTACACCTTC.

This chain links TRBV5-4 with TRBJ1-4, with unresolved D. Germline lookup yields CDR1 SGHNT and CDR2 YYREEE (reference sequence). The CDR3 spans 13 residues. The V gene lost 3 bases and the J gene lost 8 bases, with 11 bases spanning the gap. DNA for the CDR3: TGTGCCAGCAGCTCTCCGGACGGCGAAAAACTGTTTTTT. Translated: CASSSPDGEKLFF.